A selection of T cell receptor beta chains follows, all from one sample in a study of blood T cell repertoires in COVID-19. This table comes from immunoSEQ multiplex PCR, and its TCRdb copy is limited to in-frame clones, with some not included. The sample records under 250,000 clones, 86% being singletons. Sequenced: peripheral blood. The receptor source for this set is a woman between 55 and 75 years old who had recovered from COVID-19. CDR3s leave out the opening cysteine and the closing phenylalanine or tryptophan. A D gene is named only where the DNA matches it firmly.

TRBD2,TRBV28,16,ASNPDKTSAPSTDTQY
.,TRBV27,11,ASSTFPTDTQY
.,TRBV27,12,ASSSLGVSYEQY
.,TRBV7-3,12,ASSHGIWGDEQY
TRBD2,TRBV4-1,18,ASSQDFASGGGWSYNEQF
.,TRBV7-8,12,ASSLSETVYGYT
TRBD2,TRBV5-1,14,ASSLNSGGSYNEQF
.,TRBV11-3,9,ASSQGNEQF
.,TRBV7-9,12,ASSWQGTVDEQF
TRBD1,TRBV9,17,ASSVGDRGPSSYNSPLH
.,TRBV7-8,14,ASSLLQYYSGNTIY
TRBD2,TRBV7-2,12,ASSFRTSAETQY
.,TRBV10-2,14,ASSGVGRGADQPQH
TRBD2,TRBV9,13,ASSVVRGGTGELF
TRBD1,TRBV10-3,12,AITRTGVSGGYT
.,TRBV6-2/TRBV6-3,11,ASSYGQQETQY